The text below deals with one TCR beta chain. The antigen it binds to is not known. No quality values exist for individual bases; no much larger clone is one base distant. From the cysteine up to the phenylalanine, the CDR3 has a length of 14 residues. Only CDR3 DNA remains: 42 bases, in frame from the first base. V has 7 bases trimmed and J has 5 bases trimmed; junction bases matching no gene number 9. The label giving this sample's treatment or condition can be read as: in vitro stimulation with specific CMV peptide epitopes to enrich CMV-specific T cells. The entry originates in a study of T cell repertoires in cytomegalovirus infection (dated by TCRdb to the late 2010s). A note on the overall study: Recently identified HLA-C-restricted CMV epitopes, whose presentation resists viral immunomodulation, were targeted by peptide stimulations together with well-studied HLA-B-restricted epitopes. The HLA type of each donor mattered for the analysis, because public TCR beta signatures pointed to carriage of CMV infection along with the matching HLA type. Findings and caveats that apply to the study as a whole: In the ex vivo response, HLA-C-restricted CMV-specific TCR beta clonotypes were dominant, and in two of eight donors the single most frequent clonotype came from this HLA-C-restricted group. Carriers of CMV infection plus the relevant HLA type were discriminated by the cumulative frequency of public TCR beta family members in the study cohort and in an independent 352-donor cohort.

The reads were generated on an Illumina HiSeq 1500. Using fastp at Q25 and MiXCR, TCRdb reprocessed the public reads and kept productive beta chains. Every distinct CDR3 protein forms one entry, paired with its most common genes and DNA. The sample records some 500,000 distinct CDR3 sequences, over 35% of which are singletons. Of the sample, over 45% falls within the top ten clones. This chain is built from TRBV12-3 or TRBV12-4 and TRBJ1-1; 8 central nucleotides agree with TRBD1. Sample: cultured PBMCs, taken from culture after CMV antigen stimulation. The TCR comes from a human donor in good health (CMV status not recorded). Some clones in this sample may be carry-over from other donors' samples. The CDR3: CASTPTGEGTEAFF. At the DNA level, the sequence is TGTGCCAGCACTCCGACAGGGGAGGGTACTGAAGCTTTCTTT.